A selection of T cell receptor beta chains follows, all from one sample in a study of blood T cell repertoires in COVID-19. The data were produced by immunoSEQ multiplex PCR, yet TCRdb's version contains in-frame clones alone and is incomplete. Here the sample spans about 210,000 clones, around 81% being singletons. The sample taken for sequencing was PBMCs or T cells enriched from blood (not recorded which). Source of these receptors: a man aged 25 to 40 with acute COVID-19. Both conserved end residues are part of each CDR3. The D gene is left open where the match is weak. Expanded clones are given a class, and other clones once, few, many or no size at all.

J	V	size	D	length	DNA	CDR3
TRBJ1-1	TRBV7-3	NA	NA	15	TGTGCCAGCAGCCACGATGGGCGAATAAACACTGAAGCTTTCTTT	CASSHDGRINTEAFF
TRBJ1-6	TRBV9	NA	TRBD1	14	TGTGCCAGCAGCTCCACGACAGGGGTGGCACCCCTCCACTTT	CASSSTTGVAPLHF
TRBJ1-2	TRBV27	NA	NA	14	TGTGCCAGCAGTTTCTCCAGGCGGGACTATGGCTACACCTTC	CASSFSRRDYGYTF
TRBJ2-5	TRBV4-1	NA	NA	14	TGCGCCAGCAGCCAAGATCGGGGTGGGGAGACCCAGTACTTC	CASSQDRGGETQYF
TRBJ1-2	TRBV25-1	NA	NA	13	TGTGCCAGCAGTGAAGGGTCGACTTATGGCTACACCTTC	CASSEGSTYGYTF
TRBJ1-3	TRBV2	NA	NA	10	TGTGCCAGCAGTGTATACACCATATATTTT	CASSVYTIYF
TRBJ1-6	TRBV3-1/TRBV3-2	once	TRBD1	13	TGTGCCAGCAGCCCTGACAGGGTTTCCCCCCTCCACTTT	CASSPDRVSPLHF
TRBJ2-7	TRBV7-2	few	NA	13	TGTGCCAGCAGCTCCCAGACAGCACACGAAAGGTACTTC	CASSSQTAHERYF
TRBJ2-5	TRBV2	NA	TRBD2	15	TGTGCCAGCAGTGCCGGGGGCGGGGGGGTCCTTCCCCAGTACTTC	CASSAGGGGVLPQYF
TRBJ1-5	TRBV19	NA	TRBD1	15	TGTGCCAGTAGTCCCCTGGACAGGGACAATCAGCCCCAGCATTTT	CASSPLDRDNQPQHF
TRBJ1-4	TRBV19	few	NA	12	TGTGCCAGTAGTACCCCCAGTGAAAAACTGTTTTTT	CASSTPSEKLFF
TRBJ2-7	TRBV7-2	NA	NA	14	TGTGCCAGCAGCACTAAGGGACTCCGCCAGGAGCAGTACTTC	CASSTKGLRQEQYF
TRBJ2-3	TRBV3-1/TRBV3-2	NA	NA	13	TGTGCCAGCAGCCCAGTCAGCACAGATACGCAGTATTTT	CASSPVSTDTQYF
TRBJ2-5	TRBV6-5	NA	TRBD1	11	TGTGCCGGGCGACAGGGCGAGACCCAGTACTTC	CAGRQGETQYF
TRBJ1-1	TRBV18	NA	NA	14	TGTGCCAGCTCACCTTTGGCAGTTGGCACTGAAGCTTTCTTT	CASSPLAVGTEAFF
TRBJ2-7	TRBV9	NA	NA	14	TGTGCCAGCAGCGTAAGAAGCGGTTCCTACGAGCAGTACTTC	CASSVRSGSYEQYF
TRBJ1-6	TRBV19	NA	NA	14	TGTGCCACTACGGGACAAAGGGCCGGTTCACCCCTCCACTTT	CATTGQRAGSPLHF
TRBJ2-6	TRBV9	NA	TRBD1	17	TGTGCCAGCAGCGAACAGGGGTTGATGTCTGGGGCCAACGTCCTGACTTTC	CASSEQGLMSGANVLTF
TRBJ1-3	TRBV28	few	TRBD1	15	TGTGCCAGCAGTTCCCCAGACAGGGCTGGAAACACCATATATTTT	CASSSPDRAGNTIYF
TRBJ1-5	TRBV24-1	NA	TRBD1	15	TGTGCCACCAGTGACGCTGGGACAGGGGGTCAGCCCCAGCATTTT	CATSDAGTGGQPQHF
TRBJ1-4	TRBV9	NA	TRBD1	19	TGTGCCAGCAGCGCGACAGGGGGCCATTTTAGTATCCATAATGAAAAACTGTTTTTT	CASSATGGHFSIHNEKLFF
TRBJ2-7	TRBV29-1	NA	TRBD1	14	TGCAGCGTTACCCGCCCGGACAGGGTTTACGAGCAGTACTTC	CSVTRPDRVYEQYF
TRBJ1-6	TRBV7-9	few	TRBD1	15	TGTGCCAGCAGCTCATGGGACAGGGAGGATTCACCCCTCCACTTT	CASSSWDREDSPLHF
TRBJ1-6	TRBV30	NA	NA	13	TGTGCCTACACACAGGGTCTTAGTTCACCCCTCCACTTT	CAYTQGLSSPLHF
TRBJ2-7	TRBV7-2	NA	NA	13	TGTGCCAGCAGCTTAGTGCGGGGCTACGAGCAGTACTTC	CASSLVRGYEQYF
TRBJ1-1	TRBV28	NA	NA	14	TGTGCCAGCAGTTTAGAGAATCAAAACACTGAAGCTTTCTTT	CASSLENQNTEAFF
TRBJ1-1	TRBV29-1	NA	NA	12	TGCAGCCTCAGGGAGGGTAACACTGAAGCTTTCTTT	CSLREGNTEAFF
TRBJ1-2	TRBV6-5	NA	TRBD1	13	TGTGCCAGCAGTTGGACAGGGGGGAATGGCTACACCTTC	CASSWTGGNGYTF
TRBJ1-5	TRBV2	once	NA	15	TGTGCCAGCAGTGAAGTGGGGGGAAGCAATCAGCCCCAGCATTTT	CASSEVGGSNQPQHF
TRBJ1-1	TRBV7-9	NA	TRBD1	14	TGTGCCAGCAGCCTCGGGACAGCGAACACTGAAGCTTTCTTT	CASSLGTANTEAFF
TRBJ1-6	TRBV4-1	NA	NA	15	TGCGCCAGCAGCACGCGGACAGCTTCATTTTCACCCCTCCACTTT	CASSTRTASFSPLHF
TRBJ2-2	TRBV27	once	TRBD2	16	TGTGCCAGCAGTTTATTAGCGGGGAGGGGCACCGGGGAGCTGTTTTTT	CASSLLAGRGTGELFF
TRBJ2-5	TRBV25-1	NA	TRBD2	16	TGTGCCAGCAGTGCAACTCTAGCGGGGGTTAGAGAGACCCAGTACTTC	CASSATLAGVRETQYF
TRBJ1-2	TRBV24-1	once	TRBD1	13	TGTGCCACCAGTTCAGGCAGGGGGCATGGCTACACCTTC	CATSSGRGHGYTF
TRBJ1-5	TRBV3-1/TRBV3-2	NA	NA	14	TGTGCCAGCAGCCAAGACAGGGGCAATCAGCCCCAGCATTTT	CASSQDRGNQPQHF
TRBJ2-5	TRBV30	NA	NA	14	TGTGCCTGGAGTGGGGGCGGGACCCAAGAGACCCAGTACTTC	CAWSGGGTQETQYF
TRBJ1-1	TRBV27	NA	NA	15	TGTGCCAGCAGTCCGACCGCGGGGGGGTTCCCTGAAGCTTTCTTT	CASSPTAGGFPEAFF
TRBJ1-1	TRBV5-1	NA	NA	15	TGCGCCAGCAGCTTGGTTGGGGCCTTGAACACTGAAGCTTTCTTT	CASSLVGALNTEAFF
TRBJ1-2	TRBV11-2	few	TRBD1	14	TGTGCCAGCAGCCCACGGACAGGGATTGATGGCTACACCTTC	CASSPRTGIDGYTF
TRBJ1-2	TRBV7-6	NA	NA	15	TGTGCCAGCAGCTTAGCTCGCGCGGGGGAAGGAGGCTACACCTTC	CASSLARAGEGGYTF
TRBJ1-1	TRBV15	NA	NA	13	TGTGCCACCAGCAGAGACTATGGGGCGGAAGCTTTCTTT	CATSRDYGAEAFF
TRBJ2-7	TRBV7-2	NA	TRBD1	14	TGTGCCAGCAGCTTTGGGACAGTAGGCTACGAGCAGTACTTC	CASSFGTVGYEQYF
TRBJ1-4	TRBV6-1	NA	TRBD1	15	TGTGCCAGCAGTGAAGGGGGACAGGGGTTTGAAAAACTGTTTTTT	CASSEGGQGFEKLFF